This TCR beta chain came from a study of blood T cell repertoires in COVID-19. The CDR3 loop spans 14 amino acids. The ends were cut back, 2 bases at V and 1 base at J, with 8 bases in the middle. Germline V gives CDR1 KGHSH, CDR2 LQKENI. The data were produced by immunoSEQ multiplex PCR, yet TCRdb's version contains in-frame clones alone and is incomplete. The data contain under 200,000 clones, around 87% of them singletons. The V and J genes are TRBV18 and TRBJ1-1; D is unresolved. The sequence was collected from a man aged 55 to 70 with COVID-19, enrolled during active disease. Specimen: peripheral blood. The CDR3 is CASSPAGTNTEAFF. The CDR3 DNA is TGTGCCAGCTCACCAGCAGGCACGAACACTGAAGCTTTCTTT.